These 21 T cell receptor beta chains were sequenced from one sample in a study of blood T cell repertoires in COVID-19. Profiling relied on immunoSEQ multiplex PCR, and the TCRdb table lists in-frame clones only, not all of them. Of hundreds of thousands of clones in the sample, about 90% were seen once. Sequencing was done on a sample of PBMCs or T cells enriched from blood (not recorded which). The receptors derive from a woman in her twenties or thirties who had recovered from COVID-19.

In its sample, this clone was seen a few times. CDR3 in amino acids: CASSIAYRVKAEKLFF. In DNA, the CDR3 is TGTGCCAGTAGTATAGCCTACCGGGTCAAGGCGGAAAAACTGTTTTTT. The V and J genes are TRBV19 and TRBJ1-4; D not resolved. The V gene's germline CDR1 is LNHDA and CDR2 SQIVND (reference sequence). Trimming shortened V by 1 base and J by 8 bases, and 17 bases separated the two germline ends. CDR3 length equals 16 residues.

This chain links TRBV27 with TRBJ2-7; unclear D gene. The V gene's germline CDR1 is MNHEY and CDR2 SMNVEV (reference sequence). This CDR3 region has 13 residues. Trimming left V 2 bases short and J 3 bases short, with 8 bases between. The CDR3 DNA sequence: TGTGCCAGCAGTTTAGGGCCTGACTACGAGCAGTACTTC. Encoded protein: CASSLGPDYEQYF.

V is TRBV6-5 and J is TRBJ1-2, with D perhaps TRBD1 (5 bases). Trimming left V 7 bases short and J 9 bases short, with 12 bases between. The CDR3 runs to 11 residues. Germline V gene data show CDR1 as MNHEY and CDR2 as SVGAGI. CDR3 amino acids: CASTADSRYTF. CDR3 in DNA: TGTGCCAGCACCGCCGACAGCCGCTACACCTTC.

The chain combines TRBV27 with TRBJ2-5; 14 bases are a match to TRBD2. CDR1 MNHEY and CDR2 SMNVEV come from the germline V gene (reference sequence). The CDR3 has 14 amino acids. V was pared by 6 bases and J by 4 bases, with 1 base of the junction left unmatched. Here the CDR3 reads CASRGTSGRETQYF. CDR3 nucleotide sequence: TGTGCCAGCAGAGGGACTAGCGGGAGAGAGACCCAGTACTTC.

The CDR3 reads CASSFALIDRLTGELFF. The CDR3 nucleotides are TGTGCCAGCAGTTTCGCCCTCATCGACAGGCTCACCGGGGAGCTGTTTTTT. The gene calls are TRBV28 and TRBJ2-2; a weak D match, TRBD1 (6 bases). Looked up from germline, CDR1 is MDHEN and CDR2 is SYDVKM. CDR3 size: 17 residues. Deletions cut 3 bases from V and 4 bases from J, with 18 bases between. The full variable domain, in which reference TRBV28 and TRBJ2-2 provide the parts outside the CDR3, is DVKVTQSSRYLVKRTGEKVFLECVQDMDHENMFWYRQDPGLGLRLIYFSYDVKMKEKGDIPEGYSVSREKKERFSLILESASTNQTSMYLCASSFALIDRLTGELFFGEGSRLTVL.

This clone was seen a handful of times. This chain joins TRBV9 and TRBJ2-7; 7 nucleotides agree with TRBD2. The CDR3 has 16 amino acids. V trimming: 6 bases; J trimming: 2 bases; junction bases outside the gene matches: 14. Per the germline V gene, CDR1 is SGDLS and CDR2 is YYNGEE. In DNA form, the CDR3 reads TGTGCCAGCACTCCGGCCCCAAGCGGGAACACCTACGAGCAGTACTTC. Amino acids: CASTPAPSGNTYEQYF.

This clone was picked up a small number of times. At one of its ends the junction is not consistent with the germline gene, which may arise from a read error. This sequence joins TRBV7-7 and TRBJ2-1; 7 bases match TRBD2. Germline V lookup: CDR1 SSHAT, CDR2 FNYEAQ (reference sequence). There are 14 residues in the CDR3. Written as DNA, the CDR3 is TGTGCTAGCAGCTTAGGGTTAGCGGGTAATGAGCAGTTCTTC. It encodes CASSLGLAGNEQFF.

This rearrangement joins TRBV18 to TRBJ1-2; D gene ambiguous. The germline V gene encodes CDR1 KGHSH and CDR2 LQKENI. Deletions cut 3 bases from V and 7 bases from J, with 12 bases between. The CDR3 covers 13 residues. The DNA for the CDR3 is TGTGCCAGCTCACCGGAGAGGGAAGGTGGCTACACCTTC. Amino acids: CASSPEREGGYTF.

The CDR3 region is CASSLSRDYGYTF. DNA for the CDR3: TGTGCCAGCAGTTTATCCAGGGACTATGGCTACACCTTC. V is TRBV28 and J is TRBJ1-2; the D gene is possibly TRBD1 (5 bases). CDR1 and CDR2 from the germline V gene are MDHEN and SYDVKM. The V gene lost 1 base and the J gene lost 3 bases, with 6 bases spanning the gap. CDR3 length: 13 residues.

CDR3 in amino acids: CASSLDRQSYGYTF. In DNA, the CDR3 is TGTGCCAGCAGTCTGGACAGACAAAGTTATGGCTACACCTTC. This rearrangement joins TRBV27 to TRBJ1-2, with D perhaps matching TRBD1 (6 bases). Trimming left V 5 bases short and J 5 bases short, with 15 bases between. Germline loops: CDR1 MNHEY, CDR2 SMNVEV (reference sequence). This CDR3 region has 14 residues.

This rearrangement joins TRBV7-6 to TRBJ1-2; maybe TRBD1 (6 bases). Germline V gene lookup returns CDR1 SGHVS and CDR2 FNYEAQ. Trimming took off 2 bases at V and 6 bases at J, with 19 bases between the two ends. The CDR3 has 16 residues. The CDR3 coding sequence is TGTGCCAGCAGCTTAATAACAGGGCTGTGGCTGGATGGCTACACCTTC. Amino acid sequence: CASSLITGLWLDGYTF.

This chain connects TRBV28 to TRBJ2-7; D unresolved. The CDR3 contains 14 residues. V lost 2 bases and J lost 1, with 9 bases in between. CDR1 is MDHEN and CDR2 is SYDVKM in the germline V gene. DNA of the CDR3: TGTGCCAGCAGTTTAAGAGTAGTATCCTACGAGCAGTACTTC. Residues: CASSLRVVSYEQYF. The full variable domain, with the rest looked up from reference TRBV28 and TRBJ2-7, is DVKVTQSSRYLVKRTGEKVFLECVQDMDHENMFWYRQDPGLGLRLIYFSYDVKMKEKGDIPEGYSVSREKKERFSLILESASTNQTSMYLCASSLRVVSYEQYFGPGTRLTVT.

This clone was seen once. The chain is built from TRBV18 and TRBJ2-6; possible D gene TRBD1, 6 bases. The CDR3 spans 17 residues. Germline-derived CDR1 and CDR2 are KGHSH and LQKENI. V lost 1 base, J lost 0 bases, and 10 bases lay in between. CDR3 loop: CASSPRGQSSGANVLTF. For the CDR3, the DNA is TGTGCCAGCTCACCACGCGGACAGTCCTCTGGGGCCAACGTCCTGACTTTC. Complete variable domain (other parts from reference TRBV18 and TRBJ2-6): NAGVMQNPRHLVRRRGQEARLRCSPMKGHSHVYWYRQLPEEGLKFMVYLQKENIIDESGMPKERFSAEFPKEGPSILRIQQVVRGDSAAYFCASSPRGQSSGANVLTFGAGSRLTVL.

This clone occurred once. The chain is built from TRBV14 and TRBJ1-1, with no clear D. Per germline, CDR1 SGHDN and CDR2 FVKESK. CDR3 size: 15 residues. Trimming cost V 1 base and J 4 bases, with 13 bases left between them. This CDR3 reads CASSQAYFSTTEAFF. The CDR3 region has the DNA TGTGCCAGCAGCCAAGCATATTTCAGTACCACTGAAGCTTTCTTT.

The chain uses TRBV9 and TRBJ2-7, with 11 bases lining up with TRBD2. V gave up 4 bases and J gave up 5 bases; unmatched junction bases: 5. In germline, CDR1 is SGDLS, CDR2 YYNGEE. The CDR3 runs to 14 residues. The DNA for the CDR3 is TGTGCCAGCAGCACTAGCGGGAGTCTAGACGAGCAGTACTTC. Protein: CASSTSGSLDEQYF. Drawing the rest from reference TRBV9 and TRBJ2-7, the complete variable domain is DSGVTQTPKHLITATGQRVTLRCSPRSGDLSVYWYQQSLDQGLQFLIQYYNGEERAKGNILERFSAQQFPDLHSELNLSSLELGDSALYFCASSTSGSLDEQYFGPGTRLTVT.

The genes are TRBV14 and TRBJ1-2; TRBD1 matches 7 bases. V lost 3 bases to trimming and J lost 0 bases; unmatched junction nucleotides: 19. Germline V gene data show CDR1 as SGHDN and CDR2 as FVKESK. The CDR3 loop spans 20 amino acids. The CDR3 DNA sequence: TGTGCCAGCAGCCATGCCGGGACAGTTGTTTCGGTGGAGTCTAACTATGGCTACACCTTC. This translates into CASSHAGTVVSVESNYGYTF.

The rearrangement links TRBV2 to TRBJ1-2, with 9 bases identical to TRBD1. The CDR3 contains 14 residues. Germline loops: CDR1 SNHLY, CDR2 FYNNEI. V lost 5 bases, J lost 7 bases, and 8 bases stayed unmatched. The DNA of the CDR3 is TGTGCCAGCAGTCCCGGGACAGGGAACGGTGGCTACACCTTC. Translating it yields CASSPGTGNGGYTF.

This chain uses TRBV29-1 with TRBJ1-2; weak D call: TRBD1 (5 bases). This CDR3 has 15 amino acids. With 2 bases removed from V and 3 bases from J, the gap between germline ends came to 16 bases. The V gene's germline CDR1 is SQVTM and CDR2 ANQGSEA. The CDR3 here is CSVEKEAGLDYGYTF. The CDR3 region has the DNA TGCAGCGTTGAAAAAGAAGCAGGGTTGGACTATGGCTACACCTTC. The full variable domain, rest sourced from reference TRBV29-1 and TRBJ1-2, is SAVISQKPSRDICQRGTSLTIQCQVDSQVTMMFWYRQQPGQSLTLIATANQGSEATYESGFVIDKFPISRPNLTFSTLTVSNMSPEDSSIYLCSVEKEAGLDYGYTFGSGTRLTVV.

CDR3 protein: CASRTLTYEQYF. The CDR3 DNA follows: TGTGCAAGTCGGACTTTGACCTACGAGCAGTACTTC. V gene TRBV12-2 combines with J gene TRBJ2-7; the D call of TRBD2 is as the table states it, not checked on the DNA. TRBV12-2 is recorded as a pseudogene. There are 12 residues in the CDR3.

The chain couples TRBV7-6 to TRBJ2-2, with 8 bases identical to TRBD1. J gave up 5 bases and V 5 bases, and 10 bases lay outside the gene matches. Germline V gene lookup returns CDR1 SGHVS and CDR2 FNYEAQ. CDR3 length: 16 residues. CDR3 sequence (DNA): TGTGCCAGCAGCGTGGGACAGGCCCTTTCTACCGGGGAGCTGTTTTTT. This sequence encodes CASSVGQALSTGELFF.

The chain combines TRBV5-4 with TRBJ1-2; 9 nucleotides agree with TRBD1. The germline gives CDR1 SGHNT, CDR2 YYREEE (reference sequence). The CDR3 has 14 residues. The ends lost 2 bases at V and 6 bases at J; junction bases unmatched: 5. CDR3 nucleotide sequence: TGTGCCAGCAGCTTCGGGACAGGGCCCGATGGCTACACCTTC. It codes for CASSFGTGPDGYTF.